This TCR beta chain stems from a study of a mutant IDH1 vaccine in newly diagnosed glioma. Study-wide results and caveats: It seemed that pseudoprogression was not linked to changes in the top peripheral T cell clonotypes.

On this clone itself: Antigen unknown.

The CDR3 loop spans 15 amino acids. V was clipped by 0 bases and J by 6 bases, with 11 bases between them. CDR1 and CDR2 (germline): LGHNA, YNFKEQ. This sample's time point: baseline, week 1 (first vaccination visit). Treatment given: pre-vaccination baseline after standard-of-care therapy. Using immunoSEQ multiplex PCR, the repertoire was profiled, and TCRdb retains in-frame clones only, with some absent. The top ten hold around 7% of the sample, which has some 95,000 clones, roughly 75% seen once. The receptor comes from a man in his forties or fifties with glioma. Sequencing used PBMCs, obtained from a glioma patient treated with radiotherapy, temozolomide or both. V is TRBV4-2 and J is TRBJ2-2; D may match TRBD1 or TRBD2 (5 bases each). The CDR3 nucleotides are TGTGCCAGCAGCCAAGATCGCCAGGGAGCCGGGGAGCTGTTTTTT. The encoded protein is CASSQDRQGAGELFF.